The 11 T cell receptor beta chains below were found in one sample sequenced in a study of cytomegalovirus exposure and HLA in healthy donors. The PCR contained 60 Vbeta and 13 Jbeta primers. The data were produced by immunoSEQ multiplex PCR, yet TCRdb's version contains in-frame clones alone and is incomplete. The sample yields about 190,000 clones, approximately 82% seen once. Sequences were obtained from PBMCs. The receptors here all came from a woman aged 45 to 65 in good health and CMV-seropositive.

J is TRBJ2-7 and V is TRBV28; weak D call: TRBD1 (6 bases). V was cut by 6 bases and J by 2 bases, with 11 bases left in between. This CDR3 region has 13 residues. Germline values: CDR1 MDHEN, CDR2 SYDVKM. For the CDR3, the DNA is TGTGCCAGCAGCCCGACAGGAGCCTACGAGCAGTACTTC. Translated: CASSPTGAYEQYF.

This clone appeared a few times. V and J are TRBV5-8 and TRBJ2-7; D possibly corresponds to TRBD1 (5 bases). V gave up 2 bases and J gave up 5 bases, with 11 bases separating them. Per germline, CDR1 SGHTS and CDR2 YDEGEE. This CDR3 region has 13 residues. This CDR3 reads CASSFRAGNEQYF. The DNA for the CDR3 is TGTGCCAGCAGCTTCCGGGCAGGGAACGAGCAGTACTTC.

This rearrangement joins TRBV12-5 to TRBJ2-5; no definite D call. This CDR3 has 12 amino acids. The germline gives CDR1 LGHNT, CDR2 FRNRAP. Deletions cut 0 bases from V and 5 bases from J, with 4 bases between. The DNA for the CDR3 is TGTGCTAGTGGTTTGGTGGAGGAGACCCAGTACTTC. Translated: CASGLVEETQYF.

The CDR3 region is CSARALDTQYF. As DNA, the CDR3 is TGCAGTGCTAGGGCCTTGGATACGCAGTATTTT. The V gene is TRBV20-1, the J gene TRBJ2-3; D is uncertain. Germline V gives CDR1 DFQATT, CDR2 SNEGSKA (reference sequence). Trimming removed 3 bases at V and 6 bases at J, with 7 bases between. CDR3 length: 11 amino acids.

The chain employs TRBV7-2 and TRBJ2-5, with 7 positions matching TRBD2. The CDR3 length is 16 residues. V shed 3 bases, J shed 5 bases, and the junction held 12 bases outside the gene matches. Germline values: CDR1 SGHTA, CDR2 FQGNSA. For the CDR3, the DNA is TGTGCCAGCAGCTTGGGAGGGGCGGCCGCCGCCGAGACCCAGTACTTC. Translation gives CASSLGGAAAAETQYF.

The chain carries TRBV10-1 and TRBJ2-2; D perhaps matches TRBD2 (5 bases). Germline lookup yields CDR1 WNHNN and CDR2 SYGVQD (reference sequence). The CDR3 has 13 residues. V was cut by 8 bases and J by 7 bases, with 14 bases left in between. Here the CDR3 DNA reads TGCGCCAGCCGCGACGCGGGCGGCGGGGAGCTGTTTTTT. Translated, it gives CASRDAGGGELFF.

V usage is TRBV7-9 and J usage is TRBJ1-5, with a possible D match to TRBD1 (6 bases). Germline V CDR1 and CDR2: SEHNR, FQNEAQ (reference sequence). The ends were cut back, 5 bases at V and 6 bases at J, with 14 bases in the middle. The CDR3 is 14 amino acids. The CDR3 here is CASSQAGGRQPQHF. CDR3 in DNA: TGTGCCAGCAGCCAGGCGGGGGGCCGTCAGCCCCAGCATTTT. The full variable domain, in which reference TRBV7-9 and TRBJ1-5 provide the parts outside the CDR3, is DTGVSQNPRHKITKRGQNVTFRCDPISEHNRLYWYRQTLGQGPEFLTYFQNEAQLEKSRLLSDRFSAERPKGSFSTLEIQRTEQGDSAMYLCASSQAGGRQPQHFGDGTRLSIL.

This chain uses TRBV2 with TRBJ1-5; TRBD1 matches at 8 bases. The germline CDR1 and CDR2 sequences are SNHLY and FYNNEI. V lost 6 bases and J lost 2; bases outside the gene matches: 6. The CDR3 has 15 amino acids. The CDR3 loop is CASRQTGVGNQPQHF. The DNA of the CDR3 is TGTGCCAGCAGGCAGACAGGGGTAGGCAATCAGCCCCAGCATTTT.

The chain links TRBV4-3 to TRBJ1-1; D is unresolved. With 2 bases removed from V and 1 base from J, the gap between germline ends came to 8 bases. The germline V gene has CDR1 LGHNA and CDR2 YSLEER. The CDR3 length is 14 residues. In DNA form, the CDR3 reads TGCGCCAGCAGCCAAAACCCACAGAACACTGAAGCTTTCTTT. It yields the protein CASSQNPQNTEAFF.

This clone was observed once. The chain recombines TRBV6-1 with TRBJ1-5; TRBD1 might be the D (6 bases). V shed 9 bases and J shed 2 bases, with 14 bases lying between them. The CDR3 extends over 14 amino acids. Per germline, CDR1 MNHNS and CDR2 SASEGT. In DNA, the CDR3 is TGTGCCAGTCAAAAGACAGGCGGCAATCAGCCCCAGCATTTT. Translated, it gives CASQKTGGNQPQHF.

This chain uses TRBV6-5 with TRBJ1-4; D gene unclear. Germline V gene sequence: CDR1 MNHEY, CDR2 SVGAGI. V lost 6 bases and J lost 4, with 15 bases in between. This CDR3 is 15 amino acids long. The CDR3 spells CASSQLGIVNEKLFF. CDR3 DNA: TGTGCCAGCAGCCAACTCGGGATAGTTAATGAAAAACTGTTTTTT.